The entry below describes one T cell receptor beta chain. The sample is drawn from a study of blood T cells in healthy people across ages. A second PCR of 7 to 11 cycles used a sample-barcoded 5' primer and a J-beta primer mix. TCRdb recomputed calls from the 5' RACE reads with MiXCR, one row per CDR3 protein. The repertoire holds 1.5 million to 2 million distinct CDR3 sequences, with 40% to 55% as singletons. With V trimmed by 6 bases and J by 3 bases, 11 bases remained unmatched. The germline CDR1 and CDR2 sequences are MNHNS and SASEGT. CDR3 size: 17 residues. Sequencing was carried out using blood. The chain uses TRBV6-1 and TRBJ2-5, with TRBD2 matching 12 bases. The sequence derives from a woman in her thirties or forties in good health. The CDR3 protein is CASSPTSGGHFKETQYF. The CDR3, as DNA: TGTGCCAGCAGCCCTACTAGCGGGGGGCACTTTAAAGAGACCCAGTACTTC.